A selection of T cell receptor beta chains follows, all from one sample in a study of shared clonotypes between healthy human individuals. The method was immunoSEQ multiplex PCR; TCRdb's version includes in-frame clones alone and lacks a portion of them. The top ten hold around 0.12% of the sample, which has more than 500,000 clones, 85% to 95% seen once. Sequenced input: naive CD8+ T cells sorted from blood. These receptors originate from a woman aged 30 to 39 in good health. Each CDR3 is given with its conserved first and last residue. The D gene is left open where the match is weak.

TRBV7-2	TRBJ2-7	.	TGTGCCAGCAGCTTTAACAGTGGCTCCTACGAGCAGTACTTC	CASSFNSGSYEQYF
TRBV5-4	TRBJ2-5	.	TGTGCCAGCAGCGTCCCAGAGGGCGAGACCCAGTACTTC	CASSVPEGETQYF
TRBV28	TRBJ2-7	.	TGTGCCAGCAAAGGTTCTCGGAGATCGGCCGAGCAGTACTTC	CASKGSRRSAEQYF
TRBV5-1	TRBJ1-2	.	TGCGCCAGCAGCTTGGAGCCGGAGGGACAATACTATGGCTACACCTTC	CASSLEPEGQYYGYTF
TRBV27	TRBJ1-1	.	TGTGCCAGCAGTTTTTTCCCGACTCGGGCAGGGCTTAAGGGGGGCACTGAAGCTTTCTTT	CASSFFPTRAGLKGGTEAFF
TRBV27	TRBJ2-5	.	TGTGCCAGCAGTTTGGGTCAGGGGACCCAGTACTTC	CASSLGQGTQYF
TRBV7-6	TRBJ2-7	.	TGTGCCAGCAGCTCGGCCTACTCCTACGAGCAGTACTTC	CASSSAYSYEQYF
TRBV10-1	TRBJ2-7	.	TGCGCCACCAAGACAGACACCTACGAGCAGTACTTC	CATKTDTYEQYF
TRBV10-1	TRBJ1-1	.	TGCGCCAGCAGTGATCCCCACAGATGTTACCACCCTGAAGCTTTCTTT	CASSDPHRCYHPEAFF
TRBV11-1	TRBJ2-7	TRBD2	TGTGCCAGCAGCTTTAGCGGGGGGTCATACGAGCAGTACTTC	CASSFSGGSYEQYF
TRBV10-2	TRBJ2-7	.	TGCGCCAGCAGCCCTGACTCGGCCGAGCAGTACTTC	CASSPDSAEQYF
TRBV11-2	TRBJ1-3	.	TGTGCCAGCAGCCCCCGCGCTGGGGCGGCAGGAAACACCATATATTTT	CASSPRAGAAGNTIYF
TRBV27	TRBJ1-5	TRBD1	TGTGCCAGCAGTTTATTGGGGACAGTCAATCAGCCCCAGCATTTT	CASSLLGTVNQPQHF